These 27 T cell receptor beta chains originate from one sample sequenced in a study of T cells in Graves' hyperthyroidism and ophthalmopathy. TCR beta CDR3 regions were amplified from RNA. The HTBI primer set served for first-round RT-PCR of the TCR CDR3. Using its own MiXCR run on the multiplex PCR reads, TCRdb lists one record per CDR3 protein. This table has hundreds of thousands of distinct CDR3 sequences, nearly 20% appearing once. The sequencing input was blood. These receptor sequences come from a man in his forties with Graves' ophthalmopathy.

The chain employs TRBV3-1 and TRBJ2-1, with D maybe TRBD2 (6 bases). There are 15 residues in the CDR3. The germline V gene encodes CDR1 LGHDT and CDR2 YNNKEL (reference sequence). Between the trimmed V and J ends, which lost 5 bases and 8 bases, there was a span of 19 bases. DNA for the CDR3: TGTGCCAGCAGCGTCTCCCTAATGACTAGGGATGAGCAGTTCTTC. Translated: CASSVSLMTRDEQFF.

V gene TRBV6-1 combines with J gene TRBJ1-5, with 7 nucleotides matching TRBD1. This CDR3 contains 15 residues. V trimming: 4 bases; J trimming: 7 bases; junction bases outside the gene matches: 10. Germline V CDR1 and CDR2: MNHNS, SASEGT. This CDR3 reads CASSVKGGRGQPQHF. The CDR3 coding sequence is TGTGCCAGCAGTGTAAAAGGGGGCAGGGGGCAGCCCCAGCATTTT.

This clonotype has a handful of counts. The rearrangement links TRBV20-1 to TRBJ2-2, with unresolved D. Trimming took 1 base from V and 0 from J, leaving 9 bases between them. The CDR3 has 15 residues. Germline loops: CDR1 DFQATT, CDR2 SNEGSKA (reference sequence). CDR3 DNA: TGCAGTGCTAGAGTCTTTGGGCCGAACACCGGGGAGCTGTTTTTT. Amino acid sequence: CSARVFGPNTGELFF.

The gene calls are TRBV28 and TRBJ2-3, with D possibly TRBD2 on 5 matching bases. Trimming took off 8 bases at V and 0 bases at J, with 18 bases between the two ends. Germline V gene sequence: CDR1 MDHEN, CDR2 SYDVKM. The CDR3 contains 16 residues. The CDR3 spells CASVPNLAVSTDTQYF. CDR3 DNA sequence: TGTGCCAGCGTACCGAATCTAGCAGTTAGCACAGATACGCAGTATTTT.

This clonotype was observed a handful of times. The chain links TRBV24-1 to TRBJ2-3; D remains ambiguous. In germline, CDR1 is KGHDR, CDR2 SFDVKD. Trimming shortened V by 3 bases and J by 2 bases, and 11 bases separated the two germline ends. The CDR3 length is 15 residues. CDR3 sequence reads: CATSDPDGYTDTQYF. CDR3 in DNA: TGTGCCACCAGTGATCCTGACGGATACACAGATACGCAGTATTTT.

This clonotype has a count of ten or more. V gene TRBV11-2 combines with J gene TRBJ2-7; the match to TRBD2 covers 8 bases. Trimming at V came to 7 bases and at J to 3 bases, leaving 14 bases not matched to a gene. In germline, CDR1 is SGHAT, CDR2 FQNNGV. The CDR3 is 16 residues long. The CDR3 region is CASTSIEIAGIYEQYF. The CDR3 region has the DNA TGTGCCAGCACCTCAATCGAGATAGCGGGGATCTACGAGCAGTACTTC. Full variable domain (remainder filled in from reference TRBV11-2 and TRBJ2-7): EAGVAQSPRYKIIEKRQSVAFWCNPISGHATLYWYQQILGQGPKLLIQFQNNGVVDDSQLPKDRFSAERLKGVDSTLKIQPAKLEDSAVYLCASTSIEIAGIYEQYFGPGTRLTVT.

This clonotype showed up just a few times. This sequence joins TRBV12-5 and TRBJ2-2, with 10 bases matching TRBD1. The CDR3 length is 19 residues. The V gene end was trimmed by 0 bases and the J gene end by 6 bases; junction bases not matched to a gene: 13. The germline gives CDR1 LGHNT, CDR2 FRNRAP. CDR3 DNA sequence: TGTGCTAGTGGTTTGGTAATTGGGACAGGGGCACTCCGTCCCGGGGAGCTGTTTTTT. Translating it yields CASGLVIGTGALRPGELFF.

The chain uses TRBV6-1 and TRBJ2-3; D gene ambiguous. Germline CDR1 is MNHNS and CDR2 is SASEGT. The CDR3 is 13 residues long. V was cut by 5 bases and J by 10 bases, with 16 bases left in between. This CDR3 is CASSNSDQQAQYF. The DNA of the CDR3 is TGTGCCAGCAGTAACTCCGACCAGCAAGCGCAGTATTTT.

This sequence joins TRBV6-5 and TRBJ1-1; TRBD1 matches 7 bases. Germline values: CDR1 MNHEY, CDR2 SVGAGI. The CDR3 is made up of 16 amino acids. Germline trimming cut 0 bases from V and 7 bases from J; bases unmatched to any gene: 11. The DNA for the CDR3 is TGTGCCAGCAGTTACTCGGGAGGGGGCAAAGGGGGTGAAGCTTTCTTT. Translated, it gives CASSYSGGGKGGEAFF.

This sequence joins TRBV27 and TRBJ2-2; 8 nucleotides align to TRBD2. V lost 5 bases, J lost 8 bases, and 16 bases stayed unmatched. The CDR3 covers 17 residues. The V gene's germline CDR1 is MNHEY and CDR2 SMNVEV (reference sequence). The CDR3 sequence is CASSPRTLAGGSGELFF. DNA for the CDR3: TGTGCCAGCAGTCCCCGCACCCTGGCGGGAGGTTCTGGGGAGCTGTTTTTT.

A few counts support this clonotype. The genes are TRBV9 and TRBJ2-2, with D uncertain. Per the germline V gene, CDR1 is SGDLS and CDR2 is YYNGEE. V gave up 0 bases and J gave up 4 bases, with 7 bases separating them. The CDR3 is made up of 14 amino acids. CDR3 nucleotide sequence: TGTGCCAGCAGCGTAGGGGTAACCACCGGGGAGCTGTTTTTT. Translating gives CASSVGVTTGELFF. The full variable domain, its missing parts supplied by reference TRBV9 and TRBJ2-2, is DSGVTQTPKHLITATGQRVTLRCSPRSGDLSVYWYQQSLDQGLQFLIQYYNGEERAKGNILERFSAQQFPDLHSELNLSSLELGDSALYFCASSVGVTTGELFFGEGSRLTVL.

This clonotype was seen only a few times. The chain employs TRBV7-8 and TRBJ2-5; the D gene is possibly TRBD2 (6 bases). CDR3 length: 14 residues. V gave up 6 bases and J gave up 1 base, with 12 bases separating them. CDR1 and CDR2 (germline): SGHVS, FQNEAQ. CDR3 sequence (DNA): TGTGCCAGCAGGCCCCTGGGGGGCCAAGAGACCCAGTACTTC. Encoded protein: CASRPLGGQETQYF.

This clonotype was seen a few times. The CDR3, as DNA: TGTGCCAGCAGCCAAGACTACGGGGGGCCCTACGAGCAGTACTTC. It is translated as CASSQDYGGPYEQYF. This chain connects TRBV3-1 to TRBJ2-7; D might be TRBD2 (7 bases). Trimming stripped 0 bases from V and 2 bases from J, with 11 bases between. CDR1 is LGHDT, CDR2 YNNKEL, per germline (reference sequence). The CDR3 has 15 amino acids.

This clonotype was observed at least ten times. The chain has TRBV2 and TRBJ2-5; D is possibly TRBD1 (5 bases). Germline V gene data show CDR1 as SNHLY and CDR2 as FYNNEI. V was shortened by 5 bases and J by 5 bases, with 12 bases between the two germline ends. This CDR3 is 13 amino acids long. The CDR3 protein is CASSSRQRETQYF. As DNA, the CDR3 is TGTGCCAGCAGTTCTAGACAGAGGGAGACCCAGTACTTC.

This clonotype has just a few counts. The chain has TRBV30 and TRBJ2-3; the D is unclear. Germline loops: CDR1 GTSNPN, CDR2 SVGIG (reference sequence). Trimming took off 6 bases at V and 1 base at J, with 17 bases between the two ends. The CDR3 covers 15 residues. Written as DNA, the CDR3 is TGTGCCTGCTCACCCCCCCTCCCTGGCACAGATACGCAGTATTTT. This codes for CACSPPLPGTDTQYF. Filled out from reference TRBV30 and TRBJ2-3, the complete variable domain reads SQTIHQWPATLVQPVGSPLSLECTVEGTSNPNLYWYRQAAGRGLQLLFYSVGIGQISSEVPQNLSASRPQDRQFILSSKKLLLSDSGFYLCACSPPLPGTDTQYFGPGTRLTVL.

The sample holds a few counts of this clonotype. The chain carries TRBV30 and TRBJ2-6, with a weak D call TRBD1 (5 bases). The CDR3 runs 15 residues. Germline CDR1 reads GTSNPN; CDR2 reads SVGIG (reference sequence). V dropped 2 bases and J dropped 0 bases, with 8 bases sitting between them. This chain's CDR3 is CAWSQGRSGANVLTF. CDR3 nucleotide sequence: TGTGCCTGGAGTCAGGGCCGCTCTGGGGCCAACGTCCTGACTTTC.

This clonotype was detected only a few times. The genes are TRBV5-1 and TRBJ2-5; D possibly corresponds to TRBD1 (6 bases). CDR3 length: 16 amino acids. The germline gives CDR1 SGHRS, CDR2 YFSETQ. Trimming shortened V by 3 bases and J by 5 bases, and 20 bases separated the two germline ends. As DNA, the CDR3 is TGCGCCAGCAGCTCGCTACAGGGCCCAACCCTGGAGACCCAGTACTTC. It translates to CASSSLQGPTLETQYF.

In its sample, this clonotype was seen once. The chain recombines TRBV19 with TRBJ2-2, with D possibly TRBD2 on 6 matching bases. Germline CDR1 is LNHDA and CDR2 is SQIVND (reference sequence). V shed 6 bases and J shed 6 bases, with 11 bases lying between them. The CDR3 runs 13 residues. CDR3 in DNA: TGTGCCAGTAGGAAGGGACTGCCCGGGGAGCTGTTTTTT. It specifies CASRKGLPGELFF.

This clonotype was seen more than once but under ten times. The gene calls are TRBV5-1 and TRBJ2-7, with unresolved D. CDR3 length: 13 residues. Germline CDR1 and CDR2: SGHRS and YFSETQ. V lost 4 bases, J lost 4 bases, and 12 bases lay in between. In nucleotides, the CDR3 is TGCGCCAGCAGCCAAATCGATCGGTACGAGCAGTACTTC. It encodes CASSQIDRYEQYF.

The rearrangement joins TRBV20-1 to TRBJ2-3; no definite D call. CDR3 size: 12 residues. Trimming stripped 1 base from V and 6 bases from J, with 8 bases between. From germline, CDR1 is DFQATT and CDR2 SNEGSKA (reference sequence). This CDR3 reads CSARVREDTQYF. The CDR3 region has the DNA TGCAGTGCTAGAGTCCGAGAGGATACGCAGTATTTT.

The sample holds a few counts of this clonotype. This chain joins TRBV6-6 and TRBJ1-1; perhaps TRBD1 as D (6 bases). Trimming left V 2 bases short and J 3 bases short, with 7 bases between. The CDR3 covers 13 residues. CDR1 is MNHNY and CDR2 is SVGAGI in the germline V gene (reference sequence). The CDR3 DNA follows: TGTGCCAGCAGTTACAGGGGGTACACTGAAGCTTTCTTT. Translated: CASSYRGYTEAFF.

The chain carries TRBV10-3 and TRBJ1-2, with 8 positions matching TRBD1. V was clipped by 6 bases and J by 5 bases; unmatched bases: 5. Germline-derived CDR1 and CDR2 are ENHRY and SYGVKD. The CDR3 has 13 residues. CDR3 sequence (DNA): TGTGCCATCAGAGAACAGGGGGATTATGGCTACACCTTC. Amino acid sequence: CAIREQGDYGYTF.

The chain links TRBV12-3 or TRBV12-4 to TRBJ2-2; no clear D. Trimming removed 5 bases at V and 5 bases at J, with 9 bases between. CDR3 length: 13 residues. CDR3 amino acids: CASSPFTTGELFF. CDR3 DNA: TGTGCCAGCAGTCCTTTTACTACCGGGGAGCTGTTTTTT.

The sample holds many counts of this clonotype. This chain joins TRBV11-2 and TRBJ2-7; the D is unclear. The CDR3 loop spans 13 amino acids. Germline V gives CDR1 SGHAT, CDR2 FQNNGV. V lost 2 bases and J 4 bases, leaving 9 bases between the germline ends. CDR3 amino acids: CASSLQQTYEQYF. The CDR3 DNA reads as TGTGCCAGCAGCTTACAACAGACTTACGAGCAGTACTTC.

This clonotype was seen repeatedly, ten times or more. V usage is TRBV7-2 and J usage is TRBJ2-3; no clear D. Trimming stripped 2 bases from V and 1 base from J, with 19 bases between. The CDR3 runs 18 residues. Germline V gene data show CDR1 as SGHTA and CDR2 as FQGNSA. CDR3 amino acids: CASSLWYSGAGGTDTQYF. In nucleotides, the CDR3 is TGTGCCAGCAGCTTATGGTATAGTGGAGCAGGCGGCACAGATACGCAGTATTTT.

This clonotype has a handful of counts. As DNA, the CDR3 is TGTGCCAGCAGTTACAGCCCCGAGCAGTACTTC. Translating it yields CASSYSPEQYF. The V and J genes are TRBV6-6 and TRBJ2-7; D not resolved. The ends were cut back, 2 bases at V and 6 bases at J, with 5 bases in the middle. From germline, CDR1 is MNHNY and CDR2 SVGAGI (reference sequence). This CDR3 has 11 residues.

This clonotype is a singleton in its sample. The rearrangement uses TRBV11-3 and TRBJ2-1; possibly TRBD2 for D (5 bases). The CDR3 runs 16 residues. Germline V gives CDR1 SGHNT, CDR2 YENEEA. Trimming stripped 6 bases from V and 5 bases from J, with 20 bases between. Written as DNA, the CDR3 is TGTGCCAGCAGTTCCTCCGCTAGCTACCGACACAATGAGCAGTTCTTC. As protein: CASSSSASYRHNEQFF.